The 17 T cell receptor beta chains listed next were all sequenced from one sample in a study of T cells in Graves' hyperthyroidism and ophthalmopathy. The TCR beta CDR3 regions underwent amplification using RNA transcripts as the source. During a first-round RT-PCR of the TCR CDR3, the HTBI primer set was used. One entry per CDR3 protein results from TCRdb running MiXCR on the multiplex PCR reads. Among 400,000 or so distinct CDR3 sequences listed, roughly 15% were seen once. Material for sequencing was blood. Source of these receptors: a woman in her sixties with Graves' ophthalmopathy.

This clonotype has at least ten counts. The chain carries TRBV11-2 and TRBJ2-3; the match to TRBD2 covers 14 bases. J lost 1 base, V lost 0 bases, and 9 bases had no gene match. Germline V gives CDR1 SGHAT, CDR2 FQNNGV. This CDR3 contains 20 residues. The CDR3 coding sequence is TGTGCCAGCAGCTTAGATCTTTGGGGGACTAGCGGGAGTCGCACAGATACGCAGTATTTT. It translates to CASSLDLWGTSGSRTDTQYF.

This clonotype was seen more than once but under ten times. V is TRBV28 and J is TRBJ2-2; the D gene is possibly TRBD1 (6 bases). V lost 3 bases and J 0 bases, leaving 14 bases between the germline ends. The CDR3 runs 17 residues. Looked up from germline, CDR1 is MDHEN and CDR2 is SYDVKM. The CDR3 bases are TGTGCCAGCAGTTTGACAGGTTGGGGTTCGAACACCGGGGAGCTGTTTTTT. Residues: CASSLTGWGSNTGELFF. The full variable domain, rest sourced from reference TRBV28 and TRBJ2-2, is DVKVTQSSRYLVKRTGEKVFLECVQDMDHENMFWYRQDPGLGLRLIYFSYDVKMKEKGDIPEGYSVSREKKERFSLILESASTNQTSMYLCASSLTGWGSNTGELFFGEGSRLTVL.

The CDR3 loop is CATSRVTPGTDTQYF. In nucleotides, the CDR3 is TGTGCCACCAGCAGAGTAACCCCGGGAACAGATACGCAGTATTTT. The V and J genes are TRBV15 and TRBJ2-3; maybe TRBD2 (5 bases). Germline-derived CDR1 and CDR2 are LNHNV and YYDKDF (reference sequence). The ends were cut back, 1 base at V and 3 bases at J, with 11 bases in the middle. The CDR3 loop spans 15 amino acids.

This clonotype was detected many times. This chain joins TRBV11-2 and TRBJ2-7; D ambiguous. Trimming shortened V by 1 base and J by 5 bases, and 15 bases separated the two germline ends. The CDR3 length is 15 residues. Germline V gene sequence: CDR1 SGHAT, CDR2 FQNNGV. The CDR3, as DNA: TGTGCCAGCAGCTTAGTGAACTCCGCCTGGGACGAGCAGTACTTC. Encoded protein: CASSLVNSAWDEQYF. The variable domain in full, with the rest retrieved from reference TRBV11-2 and TRBJ2-7, is EAGVAQSPRYKIIEKRQSVAFWCNPISGHATLYWYQQILGQGPKLLIQFQNNGVVDDSQLPKDRFSAERLKGVDSTLKIQPAKLEDSAVYLCASSLVNSAWDEQYFGPGTRLTVT.

At least ten counts were recorded for this clonotype. The genes are TRBV7-9 and TRBJ1-1; unclear D gene. V was cut by 1 base and J by 1 base, with 7 bases left in between. The CDR3 totals 14 residues. CDR1 is SEHNR, CDR2 FQNEAQ, per germline (reference sequence). This CDR3 is CASSLGSENTEAFF. Here the CDR3 DNA reads TGTGCCAGCAGCTTAGGTTCAGAGAACACTGAAGCTTTCTTT. Filled out from reference TRBV7-9 and TRBJ1-1, the complete variable domain reads DTGVSQNPRHKITKRGQNVTFRCDPISEHNRLYWYRQTLGQGPEFLTYFQNEAQLEKSRLLSDRFSAERPKGSFSTLEIQRTEQGDSAMYLCASSLGSENTEAFFGQGTRLTVV.

The chain has TRBV7-9 and TRBJ2-1; unclear D gene. The V end lost 2 bases, the J end lost 0 bases, and 5 bases lay between the germline ends. Germline CDR1 reads SEHNR; CDR2 reads FQNEAQ (reference sequence). CDR3 length: 14 amino acids. CDR3 loop: CASSLKDSYNEQFF. DNA for the CDR3: TGTGCCAGCAGCTTAAAGGACTCCTACAATGAGCAGTTCTTC.

This chain joins TRBV29-1 and TRBJ2-2; D unresolved. The CDR3 totals 15 residues. The germline gives CDR1 SQVTM, CDR2 ANQGSEA. The ends were cut back, 3 bases at V and 0 bases at J, with 11 bases in the middle. DNA for the CDR3: TGCAGCGTTGAGGCTCGTCCTGCGAACACCGGGGAGCTGTTTTTT. It yields the protein CSVEARPANTGELFF.

This clonotype has a count of ten or more. The gene calls are TRBV28 and TRBJ2-1, with 8 bases that match TRBD2. Germline V lookup: CDR1 MDHEN, CDR2 SYDVKM. CDR3 length equals 16 residues. With 1 base clipped from V and 2 bases from J, the junction kept 4 bases outside the gene matches. The CDR3 nucleotides read TGTGCCAGCAGTTTATCGCCAGCGGGGGCCTACAATGAGCAGTTCTTC. Protein product: CASSLSPAGAYNEQFF. Using reference TRBV28 and TRBJ2-1 for the parts outside the CDR3, the full variable domain is DVKVTQSSRYLVKRTGEKVFLECVQDMDHENMFWYRQDPGLGLRLIYFSYDVKMKEKGDIPEGYSVSREKKERFSLILESASTNQTSMYLCASSLSPAGAYNEQFFGPGTRLTVL.

The rearrangement joins TRBV10-2 to TRBJ2-4, with TRBD2 matching 9 bases. There are 14 residues in the CDR3. V lost 6 bases, J lost 7 bases, and 7 bases stayed unmatched. Germline CDR1 and CDR2: WSHSY and SAAADI. The CDR3 loop reads CASSPGTSRNIQYF. The CDR3 DNA follows: TGCGCCAGCAGCCCCGGGACTAGCCGGAACATTCAGTACTTC.

This clonotype was picked up many times. This sequence joins TRBV7-3 and TRBJ2-1, with D perhaps matching TRBD1 (6 bases). Germline CDR1 is SGHTA and CDR2 is FQGTGA. Trimming stripped 1 base from V and 9 bases from J, with 13 bases between. This CDR3 region has 14 residues. The CDR3 here is CASSLNRVDGEQFF. CDR3 in DNA: TGTGCCAGCAGCTTAAACAGGGTAGACGGTGAGCAGTTCTTC.

The CDR3: CSVDRDYHTDTQYF. The CDR3 DNA sequence: TGCAGCGTGGACCGGGACTACCACACAGATACGCAGTATTTT. The chain recombines TRBV29-1 with TRBJ2-3; 7 positions agree with TRBD2. The CDR3 is made up of 14 amino acids. V was pared by 6 bases and J by 2 bases, with 8 bases of the junction left unmatched. Germline-derived CDR1 and CDR2 are SQVTM and ANQGSEA.

For this clonotype: A single base separates this from a much larger clone, so it may be a read error. This CDR3 fails to terminate in the conserved phenylalanine or tryptophan, so it likely reflects a read error. The chain carries TRBV11-2 and TRBJ2-1; no reliable D call. This CDR3 contains 11 residues. Trimming cost V 3 bases and J 5 bases, with 2 bases left between them. Germline V gene sequence: CDR1 SGHAT, CDR2 FQNNGV. CDR3 sequence reads: CASSFDNEQFS. The DNA of the CDR3 is TGTGCCAGCAGCTTCGACAATGAGCAGTTCTCC.

CDR3 amino acids: CASQRLAGGPGELFF. CDR3 bases: TGTGCCAGCCAACGACTAGCGGGAGGGCCCGGGGAGCTGTTTTTT. This chain links TRBV5-4 with TRBJ2-2, with TRBD2 identical over 14 bases. The CDR3 has 15 amino acids. J was trimmed by 6 bases and V by 7 bases; bases with no gene match: 5. The germline CDR1 and CDR2 sequences are SGHNT and YYREEE (reference sequence).

In this sample, this clonotype turned up many times. V and J are TRBV7-2 and TRBJ1-5; 8 nucleotides line up with TRBD1. Germline-derived CDR1 and CDR2 are SGHTA and FQGNSA. With 1 base clipped from V and 7 bases from J, the junction kept 9 bases outside the gene matches. This CDR3 has 16 amino acids. The CDR3 here is CASSLGGQGAGQPQHF. The DNA of the CDR3 is TGTGCCAGCAGCTTAGGCGGCCAGGGGGCAGGACAGCCCCAGCATTTT.

This chain links TRBV30 with TRBJ2-7; D is undetermined. Per the germline V gene, CDR1 is GTSNPN and CDR2 is SVGIG (reference sequence). This CDR3 comprises 13 residues. The germline V and J ends were trimmed by 7 bases and 2 bases, with 15 bases remaining between them. CDR3 sequence reads: CAFRAPTPYEQYF. The CDR3 DNA reads as TGTGCCTTCCGGGCCCCTACTCCCTACGAGCAGTACTTC. The full variable domain, with the rest looked up from reference TRBV30 and TRBJ2-7, is SQTIHQWPATLVQPVGSPLSLECTVEGTSNPNLYWYRQAAGRGLQLLFYSVGIGQISSEVPQNLSASRPQDRQFILSSKKLLLSDSGFYLCAFRAPTPYEQYFGPGTRLTVT.

This clonotype has a handful of counts. This chain joins TRBV27 and TRBJ2-5; 8 bases fit TRBD2. The CDR3 totals 16 residues. The ends lost 6 bases at V and 5 bases at J; junction bases unmatched: 14. The germline V gene encodes CDR1 MNHEY and CDR2 SMNVEV (reference sequence). CDR3 sequence: CASRESLAGGRETQYF. The CDR3 DNA is TGTGCCAGCAGAGAAAGCCTGGCGGGGGGCCGGGAGACCCAGTACTTC.

Only a few counts were recorded for this clonotype. The chain couples TRBV18 to TRBJ2-3; TRBD1 aligns across 9 bases. This CDR3 is 16 amino acids long. CDR1 KGHSH and CDR2 LQKENI come from the germline V gene. J lost 5 bases, V lost 8 bases, and 14 bases had no gene match. The CDR3 region is CASTLGLTGGEDTQYF. For the CDR3, the DNA is TGTGCCAGCACCCTAGGTTTAACAGGGGGCGAAGATACGCAGTATTTT.